Below are 18 T cell receptor beta chains sequenced from a single sample in a study of T cells in Graves' hyperthyroidism and ophthalmopathy. RNA transcripts yielded amplified TCR beta CDR3 regions. First-round RT-PCR targeting the TCR CDR3 was performed with the HTBI primer set. TCRdb reprocessed the multiplex PCR reads with MiXCR, giving one entry per CDR3 protein. The sample lists 480,000 or so distinct CDR3 sequences, 40% to 50% seen once, with around 47% in the top ten. Sample: peripheral blood or thyroid tissue (not recorded which). The source of these receptors is an adult woman with Graves' disease, either hyperthyroidism or ophthalmopathy (not recorded which).

This clonotype was observed many times. J is TRBJ2-5 and V is TRBV6-5; 7 bases line up with TRBD2. CDR1 and CDR2 (germline): MNHEY, SVGAGI. The CDR3 contains 14 residues. V lost 4 bases to trimming and J lost 3 bases; unmatched junction nucleotides: 5. This chain's CDR3 is CASSSDGTKETQYF. The CDR3 coding sequence is TGTGCCAGCAGTTCGGACGGGACTAAAGAGACCCAGTACTTC.

About this clonotype itself: The junction departs from the called germline gene at one end, perhaps through a read error. This chain links TRBV24-1 with TRBJ2-3, with a weak D call TRBD2 (7 bases). CDR3 size: 14 residues. Germline V lookup: CDR1 KGHDR, CDR2 SFDVKD. CDR3 sequence (DNA): TGTGCCAGCAGTCCCCCGGGGGGCACAGATACGCGGTATTTT. As protein: CASSPPGGTDTRYF.

The chain couples TRBV11-2 to TRBJ2-7; the match to TRBD1 covers 9 bases. Judging by the DNA end, TRBJ2-1 fits better; the J call may be wrong. CDR3 length equals 13 residues. Germline V gene data show CDR1 as SGHAT and CDR2 as FQNNGV. The CDR3 here is CASSRDRADEQFF. The CDR3 nucleotides read TGTGCCAGCAGCCGGGACAGGGCAGATGAGCAGTTCTTC.

Concerning this clonotype: The junction shows a germline mismatch at one end, possibly a read error. The V gene is TRBV25-1, the J gene TRBJ2-5, with 9 bases aligning to TRBD1. The germline gives CDR1 MGHDK, CDR2 SYGVNS. This CDR3 region has 15 residues. This CDR3 reads CASSEAGTGRETQCF. The CDR3 region has the DNA TGTGCCAGCAGTGAAGCCGGGACAGGGCGGGAGACCCAGTGCTTC.

This chain uses TRBV30 with TRBJ1-2; TRBD1 matches 8 bases. There are 16 residues in the CDR3. Germline-derived CDR1 and CDR2 are GTSNPN and SVGIG (reference sequence). J lost 4 bases, V lost 3 bases, and 13 bases had no gene match. The chain's CDR3 is CAWSLAGQGSLYGYTF. As DNA, the CDR3 is TGTGCCTGGAGCCTCGCCGGACAGGGATCACTCTATGGCTACACCTTC.

There are many counts of this clonotype. The rearrangement links TRBV11-2 to TRBJ1-5; perhaps TRBD1 as D (5 bases). The CDR3 spans 14 residues. The germline V and J ends were trimmed by 5 bases and 4 bases, with 12 bases remaining between them. Germline V lookup: CDR1 SGHAT, CDR2 FQNNGV. CDR3 sequence reads: CASSHRDGNQPQHF. CDR3 nucleotides: TGTGCCAGCAGCCATCGGGACGGAAATCAGCCCCAGCATTTT.

V usage is TRBV7-8 and J usage is TRBJ2-7; possibly TRBD1 for D (6 bases). V was pared by 0 bases and J by 4 bases, with 10 bases between. Germline values: CDR1 SGHVS, CDR2 FQNEAQ. The CDR3 has 14 amino acids. The CDR3 here is CASSLAGARYEQYF. DNA for the CDR3: TGTGCCAGCAGCTTAGCGGGGGCGCGTTACGAGCAGTACTTC.

This clonotype has just a few counts. The chain combines TRBV7-2 with TRBJ1-2; D not resolved. V was clipped by 0 bases and J by 7 bases, with 9 bases between them. Per germline, CDR1 SGHTA and CDR2 FQGNSA. The CDR3 runs to 13 residues. This chain's CDR3 is CASSLARQFGYTF. The CDR3 DNA reads TGTGCCAGCAGCTTAGCGAGGCAGTTTGGCTACACCTTC.

This clonotype was counted many times. The rearrangement uses TRBV7-2 and TRBJ2-7; 9 bases fit TRBD2. The V and J ends lost 6 bases and 4 bases, in that order; junction bases with no gene match: 10. Germline V lookup: CDR1 SGHTA, CDR2 FQGNSA. This CDR3 has 15 amino acids. The CDR3 DNA follows: TGTGCCAGCAGAGCCGAAGCGGGAGGTCCTTACGAGCAGTACTTC. Protein: CASRAEAGGPYEQYF.

This clonotype showed up many times. The V and J genes are TRBV19 and TRBJ1-3; D uncertain. Trimming took 7 bases from V and 0 from J, leaving 16 bases between them. Per germline, CDR1 LNHDA and CDR2 SQIVND (reference sequence). The CDR3 has 16 amino acids. The CDR3 loop is CASTLNPENSGNTIYF. DNA for the CDR3: TGTGCCAGTACCCTGAATCCGGAGAACTCTGGAAACACCATATATTTT.

The J gene is TRBJ1-2, the V gene TRBV20-1; a possible D gene is TRBD1 (5 bases). This CDR3 comprises 16 residues. V gave up 2 bases and J gave up 6 bases, with 22 bases separating them. Germline V gene lookup returns CDR1 DFQATT and CDR2 SNEGSKA (reference sequence). CDR3 bases: TGCAGTGCTAGAACCTCGAGGACTAGCGGGGACGATGGCTACACCTTC. Translated, it gives CSARTSRTSGDDGYTF.

This clonotype was detected once. The gene calls are TRBV7-9 and TRBJ1-3; D may be TRBD1 (6 bases). CDR1 is SEHNR, CDR2 FQNEAQ, per germline (reference sequence). This CDR3 contains 15 residues. Trimming cost V 6 bases and J 0 bases, with 12 bases left between them. The CDR3 region has the DNA TGTGCCAGCAGAGACGGGACAAACTCTGGAAACACCATATATTTT. Protein: CASRDGTNSGNTIYF.

This clonotype was recorded many times. The rearrangement uses TRBV20-1 and TRBJ2-7; maybe TRBD2 (5 bases). The CDR3 runs to 17 residues. The V and J ends lost 6 bases and 2 bases respectively, with 26 bases between them. The germline V gene encodes CDR1 DFQATT and CDR2 SNEGSKA (reference sequence). CDR3 DNA: TGCAGTGCGAGTGCGATTGCGGGTGGATCTCAACCCTACGAGCAGTACTTC. As protein: CSASAIAGGSQPYEQYF.

This clonotype has ten or more counts. Given a much more abundant clone one base away, this may be a read error. V and J are TRBV11-2 and TRBJ1-4; D is uncertain. This CDR3 has 13 residues. Per the germline V gene, CDR1 is SGHAT and CDR2 is FQNNGV. The ends were cut back, 1 base at V and 4 bases at J, with 4 bases in the middle. The CDR3 nucleotides read TGTGCCAGCAGCTTAGCGCTTAATGAAAAACTGTTTTTT. This codes for CASSLALNEKLFF.

Comment on this clonotype: This may come from a read error, since a much larger clone is one base off. This sequence joins TRBV19 and TRBJ2-5; weak D call: TRBD2 (5 bases). The germline V and J ends were trimmed by 11 bases and 4 bases, with 17 bases remaining between them. The germline gives CDR1 LNHDA, CDR2 SQIVND (reference sequence). The CDR3 loop spans 13 amino acids. In nucleotides, the CDR3 is TGTGCCTGGAGAGGGCTGCCCAGAGAGACCCAGTACTTC. Amino acid sequence: CAWRGLPRETQYF.

The DNA for the CDR3 is TGTGCCACCAGTGACGCCGGGACTAGCGGGTACAATGAGCAGTTCTTC. It codes for CATSDAGTSGYNEQFF. The V call is TRBV24-1, the J call TRBJ2-1; 12 nucleotides align to TRBD2. The germline V gene has CDR1 KGHDR and CDR2 SFDVKD. CDR3 length equals 16 residues. With 4 bases clipped from V and 4 bases from J, the junction kept 4 bases outside the gene matches.

A few counts support this clonotype. This rearrangement joins TRBV11-1 to TRBJ1-2; 12 positions agree with TRBD1. In germline, CDR1 is SGHAT, CDR2 FQDESV (reference sequence). The CDR3 loop spans 18 amino acids. Germline trimming cut 0 bases from V and 2 bases from J; bases unmatched to any gene: 7. The CDR3 spells CASSLAVGDRGRNYGYTF. In DNA form, the CDR3 reads TGTGCCAGCAGCTTAGCTGTGGGGGACAGGGGGCGGAACTATGGCTACACCTTC.

This clonotype was counted between two and nine times. A single base separates this from a much larger clone, so it may be a read error. The chain carries TRBV5-6 and TRBJ1-6, with TRBD1 as a possible D gene (6 bases). From germline, CDR1 is SGHDT and CDR2 YYEEEE. The CDR3 spans 15 residues. Deletions cut 7 bases from V and 7 bases from J, with 18 bases between. The CDR3 spells CASGEGGSWNSPLHF. Written as DNA, the CDR3 is TGTGCCAGCGGGGAAGGGGGATCTTGGAATTCACCCCTCCACTTT. The full variable domain, rest sourced from reference TRBV5-6 and TRBJ1-6, is DAGVTQSPTHLIKTRGQQVTLRCSPKSGHDTVSWYQQALGQGPQFIFQYYEEEERQRGNFPDRFSGHQFPNYSSELNVNALLLGDSALYLCASGEGGSWNSPLHFGNGTRLTVT.